Below are 28 T cell receptor beta chains sequenced from a single sample in a study of blood T cell repertoires in COVID-19. The assay was immunoSEQ multiplex PCR, and TCRdb's table has in-frame clones only and misses some. Of hundreds of thousands of clones in the sample, around 89% were seen once. Sequencing was performed on peripheral blood. These receptors originate from a woman in her 40s with COVID-19, enrolled during active disease.

This chain connects TRBV7-9 to TRBJ2-7, with TRBD1 matching over 12 bases. The V gene's germline CDR1 is SEHNR and CDR2 FQNEAQ (reference sequence). V trimming: 5 bases; J trimming: 3 bases; junction bases outside the gene matches: 8. The CDR3 consists of 16 residues. Here the CDR3 DNA reads TGTGCCAGCAGCCCCTGGGGGACAGGGGGCCTCTACGAGCAGTACTTC. The encoded protein is CASSPWGTGGLYEQYF.

The chain combines TRBV5-8 with TRBJ1-1; TRBD1 might be the D (6 bases). With 0 bases removed from V and 0 bases from J, the gap between germline ends came to 9 bases. The CDR3 spans 15 residues. CDR1 and CDR2 from the germline V gene are SGHTS and YDEGEE. The CDR3: CASSLARGMNTEAFF. For the CDR3, the DNA is TGTGCCAGCAGCTTGGCCAGGGGTATGAACACTGAAGCTTTCTTT.

This sequence joins TRBV14 and TRBJ2-7; D is perhaps TRBD2 (6 bases). With 2 bases removed from V and 3 bases from J, the gap between germline ends came to 11 bases. The germline gives CDR1 SGHDN, CDR2 FVKESK. This CDR3 is built from 14 residues. CDR3 loop: CASSQRGIDYEQYF. The CDR3 nucleotides read TGTGCCAGCAGCCAACGCGGGATTGACTACGAGCAGTACTTC.

The chain links TRBV30 to TRBJ1-5; no clear D gene. CDR3 length: 18 residues. V lost 2 bases to trimming and J lost 4 bases, with 24 bases between them. Germline assignment: CDR1 GTSNPN and CDR2 SVGIG (reference sequence). The CDR3 protein is CAWSHLGPSGFRNQPQHF. CDR3 nucleotide sequence: TGTGCCTGGAGTCACCTCGGCCCCTCAGGTTTTCGGAATCAGCCCCAGCATTTT.

The chain couples TRBV28 to TRBJ1-5, with unresolved D. The germline V gene has CDR1 MDHEN and CDR2 SYDVKM. The CDR3 length is 13 residues. The ends were cut back, 4 bases at V and 7 bases at J, with 11 bases in the middle. This CDR3 reads CASSSNEGQPQHF. As DNA, the CDR3 is TGTGCCAGCAGTTCAAATGAGGGCCAGCCCCAGCATTTT. Supplemented by reference TRBV28 and TRBJ1-5, the full variable domain reads DVKVTQSSRYLVKRTGEKVFLECVQDMDHENMFWYRQDPGLGLRLIYFSYDVKMKEKGDIPEGYSVSREKKERFSLILESASTNQTSMYLCASSSNEGQPQHFGDGTRLSIL.

J is TRBJ2-7 and V is TRBV5-1; 8 nucleotides agree with TRBD2. The J segment lost 0 bases and the V segment lost 4 bases, leaving 12 bases of the junction unmatched. This CDR3 is built from 17 residues. The germline CDR1 and CDR2 sequences are SGHRS and YFSETQ. CDR3 in DNA: TGCGCCAGCAGCCCCGGATCGGGGGGGTTTTTCTCCTACGAGCAGTACTTC. Protein sequence: CASSPGSGGFFSYEQYF.

This clone was counted only a few times. The sample has other DNA sequences that encode this CDR3 too. This sequence joins TRBV27 and TRBJ1-5; no reliable D call. The CDR3 runs 14 residues. Trimming cost V 6 bases and J 0 bases, with 9 bases left between them. Germline V gives CDR1 MNHEY, CDR2 SMNVEV (reference sequence). CDR3 bases: TGTGCCAGCAGCCCCGGGTATAGCAATCAGCCCCAGCATTTT. Its protein is CASSPGYSNQPQHF.

For this clone: The sample carries other DNA sequences with the same CDR3. The chain links TRBV6-2 or TRBV6-3 to TRBJ2-7; 10 nucleotides match TRBD1. The CDR3 runs to 14 residues. In germline, CDR1 is MNHEY, CDR2 SVGEGT. With V trimmed by 4 bases and J by 5 bases, 5 bases remained unmatched. Written as DNA, the CDR3 is TGTGCCAGCAGTTCCGGGACAGGGGCACACGAGCAGTACTTC. Translated, it gives CASSSGTGAHEQYF.

This clone was counted once. This chain connects TRBV5-6 to TRBJ2-5; D gene ambiguous. CDR1 and CDR2 from the germline V gene are SGHDT and YYEEEE. V dropped 4 bases and J dropped 5 bases, with 12 bases sitting between them. This CDR3 is built from 13 residues. The CDR3 sequence: CASSPATWETQYF. CDR3 nucleotides: TGTGCCAGCAGCCCGGCGACTTGGGAGACCCAGTACTTC. The full variable domain, its missing parts supplied by reference TRBV5-6 and TRBJ2-5, is DAGVTQSPTHLIKTRGQQVTLRCSPKSGHDTVSWYQQALGQGPQFIFQYYEEEERQRGNFPDRFSGHQFPNYSSELNVNALLLGDSALYLCASSPATWETQYFGPGTRLLVL.

The chain employs TRBV6-4 and TRBJ2-3; the match to TRBD2 covers 16 bases. V dropped 6 bases and J dropped 5; count of bases not matched to a gene: 17. Germline V gene lookup returns CDR1 MRHNA and CDR2 SNTAGT. CDR3 length: 20 residues. The CDR3 reads CASRVAGLAGGPGWKDTQYF. The CDR3 region has the DNA TGTGCCAGCAGGGTGGCGGGACTAGCGGGGGGGCCCGGATGGAAAGATACGCAGTATTTT.

V and J are TRBV6-4 and TRBJ1-2, with 8 bases matching TRBD1. Germline CDR1 and CDR2: MRHNA and SNTAGT. The CDR3 sequence is 14 residues long. J was trimmed by 7 bases and V by 0 bases; bases with no gene match: 4. The CDR3 DNA is TGTGCCAGCAGTGACTCGACAGGGGTTAGTGGCTACACCTTC. Its translation is CASSDSTGVSGYTF.

The chain is built from TRBV6-5 and TRBJ1-5; 9 bases match TRBD1. The length of the CDR3 is 15 residues. The V gene's germline CDR1 is MNHEY and CDR2 SVGAGI. The ends lost 5 bases at V and 2 bases at J; junction bases unmatched: 4. The CDR3 nucleotides are TGTGCCAGCAGTCGGGACAGGGAAGGCAATCAGCCCCAGCATTTT. Translating it yields CASSRDREGNQPQHF.

The chain has TRBV7-2 and TRBJ2-3; tentative D call: TRBD2 (6 bases). The CDR3 spans 16 residues. V lost 5 bases and J lost 4, with 19 bases in between. Germline loops: CDR1 SGHTA, CDR2 FQGNSA. The CDR3 region is CASSPAKSGGSDTQYF. The CDR3 DNA follows: TGTGCCAGCAGCCCCGCCAAAAGCGGAGGGTCAGATACGCAGTATTTT.

The chain is built from TRBV19 and TRBJ1-5; D unresolved. Trimming left V 5 bases short and J 7 bases short, with 24 bases between. The CDR3 totals 17 residues. CDR1 is LNHDA and CDR2 is SQIVND in the germline V gene (reference sequence). This CDR3 is CASSSEKPRVLGQPQHF. The CDR3 nucleotides read TGTGCCAGTAGTTCCGAAAAACCGAGGGTTCTCGGGCAGCCCCAGCATTTT.

The V gene is TRBV2, the J gene TRBJ1-4; D gene ambiguous. Deletions cut 3 bases from V and 5 bases from J, with 10 bases between. The CDR3 runs 14 residues. Germline assignment: CDR1 SNHLY and CDR2 FYNNEI. The CDR3 DNA reads as TGTGCCAGCAGTGATCGGGAGGACAATGAAAAACTGTTTTTT. Translation gives CASSDREDNEKLFF.

V usage is TRBV4-1 and J usage is TRBJ2-4; the match to TRBD2 covers 9 bases. With V trimmed by 6 bases and J by 4 bases, 4 bases remained unmatched. The CDR3 extends over 14 amino acids. The germline V gene encodes CDR1 MGHRA and CDR2 YSYEKL. The CDR3 loop is CASRKAGGKNIQYF. The CDR3 DNA reads TGCGCCAGCAGAAAGGCGGGGGGGAAAAACATTCAGTACTTC.

The gene calls are TRBV24-1 and TRBJ2-7; D remains ambiguous. Per germline, CDR1 KGHDR and CDR2 SFDVKD. The ends were cut back, 3 bases at V and 4 bases at J, with 9 bases in the middle. The CDR3 sequence is 13 residues long. The CDR3 DNA follows: TGTGCCACCAGTGATGCAGGAAAGTACGAGCAGTACTTC. Translating it yields CATSDAGKYEQYF.

The chain couples TRBV11-2 to TRBJ1-2; 10 bases agree with TRBD1. Trimming took 3 bases from V and 3 from J; bases not matched to a gene: 7. The V gene's germline CDR1 is SGHAT and CDR2 FQNNGV. The CDR3 spans 16 residues. The CDR3, as DNA: TGTGCCAGCAGCTTTCACCAGACAGGGGGCGACTATGGCTACACCTTC. This codes for CASSFHQTGGDYGYTF.

This sequence joins TRBV19 and TRBJ1-4; perhaps TRBD1 as D (6 bases). Germline assignment: CDR1 LNHDA and CDR2 SQIVND (reference sequence). Trimming took off 9 bases at V and 0 bases at J, with 20 bases between the two ends. This CDR3 spans 17 amino acids. CDR3: CASTGRRGRSTNEKLFF. CDR3 bases: TGTGCCAGCACAGGGAGACGAGGACGGTCAACTAATGAAAAACTGTTTTTT.

This clone came up once. The DNA for the CDR3 is TGTGCCAGCAGCCCTGGTTGGTCCCCCAGTCCTCATCAGCCCCAGCATTTT. Amino acids: CASSPGWSPSPHQPQHF. The chain combines TRBV9 with TRBJ1-5; no firm D call. The CDR3 length is 17 residues. Looked up from germline, CDR1 is SGDLS and CDR2 is YYNGEE. Trimming shortened V by 4 bases and J by 5 bases, and 22 bases separated the two germline ends.

This clone was observed a few times. The chain has TRBV27 and TRBJ2-7, with D perhaps TRBD1 (6 bases). The length of the CDR3 is 15 residues. Germline V gene data show CDR1 as MNHEY and CDR2 as SMNVEV (reference sequence). Trimming took off 2 bases at V and 2 bases at J, with 13 bases between the two ends. CDR3 bases: TGTGCCAGCAGTTTAACGGCAGGGGCACCCTACGAGCAGTACTTC. Translating it yields CASSLTAGAPYEQYF.

The J gene is TRBJ2-3, the V gene TRBV7-2; D uncertain. This CDR3 region has 13 residues. Germline CDR1 and CDR2: SGHTA and FQGNSA. Trimming pared 5 bases from V and 2 bases from J, leaving 8 bases between. Written as DNA, the CDR3 is TGTGCCAGCAGCCAGATGGCCACAGATACGCAGTATTTT. It translates to CASSQMATDTQYF.

J is TRBJ1-2 and V is TRBV7-2; the D gene is possibly TRBD1 (6 bases). Trimming shortened V by 1 base and J by 7 bases, and 10 bases separated the two germline ends. In germline, CDR1 is SGHTA, CDR2 FQGNSA. The length of the CDR3 is 13 residues. The CDR3 spells CASSLDHRAGYTF. The CDR3 bases are TGTGCCAGCAGCTTAGATCACAGGGCTGGCTACACCTTC.

This chain links TRBV19 with TRBJ1-1, with 7 bases that match TRBD1. CDR3 size: 14 residues. Trimming took 6 bases from V and 1 from J; bases not matched to a gene: 5. Germline V gene lookup returns CDR1 LNHDA and CDR2 SQIVND (reference sequence). The CDR3 region is CASRTGQQNTEAFF. CDR3 sequence (DNA): TGTGCCAGTAGGACGGGACAGCAGAACACTGAAGCTTTCTTT. The full variable domain, in which reference TRBV19 and TRBJ1-1 provide the parts outside the CDR3, is DGGITQSPKYLFRKEGQNVTLSCEQNLNHDAMYWYRQDPGQGLRLIYYSQIVNDFQKGDIAEGYSVSREKKESFPLTVTSAQKNPTAFYLCASRTGQQNTEAFFGQGTRLTVV.

The V gene is TRBV29-1, the J gene TRBJ1-1, with D hard to call. Germline V gives CDR1 SQVTM, CDR2 ANQGSEA. This CDR3 contains 10 residues. Trimming cost V 6 bases and J 3 bases, with 5 bases left between them. In DNA form, the CDR3 reads TGCAGCGTCTGGCACACTGAAGCTTTCTTT. The encoded protein is CSVWHTEAFF.

This rearrangement joins TRBV18 to TRBJ1-6; D is possibly TRBD1 (5 bases). Germline V gene lookup returns CDR1 KGHSH and CDR2 LQKENI. Between the trimmed V and J ends, which lost 8 bases and 10 bases, there was a span of 18 bases. The CDR3 contains 14 residues. The CDR3 region has the DNA TGTGCCAGCACAAAGGATGGGGGGGACTCACCCCTCCACTTT. Its translation: CASTKDGGDSPLHF.

The gene calls are TRBV30 and TRBJ1-5; TRBD1 aligns across 8 bases. The CDR3 runs 14 residues. J lost 1 base, V lost 5 bases, and 4 bases had no gene match. CDR1 GTSNPN and CDR2 SVGIG come from the germline V gene (reference sequence). CDR3 bases: TGTGCCTGGGGCCGGGACAGGAGCAATCAGCCCCAGCATTTT. This gives the protein CAWGRDRSNQPQHF.

The gene calls are TRBV29-1 and TRBJ2-6; 7 bases are shared with TRBD2. The germline gives CDR1 SQVTM, CDR2 ANQGSEA. The CDR3 is made up of 17 amino acids. After removal of 4 bases from V and 0 bases from J, the junction contained 9 bases not matched to a gene. Here the CDR3 DNA reads TGCAGCGTTGTCGAGGGCAGGACTAGCTCTGGGGCCAACGTCCTGACTTTC. Residues: CSVVEGRTSSGANVLTF.